One sample yielded the 13 T cell receptor beta chains listed below, sequenced in a study of beta chain features in type 1 diabetes. Expressed TCRB transcripts were sequenced because the isolated RNA had all been reverse transcribed beforehand. Produced via immunoSEQ multiplex PCR; TCRdb's table is partial and in-frame only. Of 970,000 or so clones listed, about 17% are singletons. Sequenced sample: naive CD4+ T cells from blood. These receptors were obtained from a woman between 18 and 29 years old in good health.

The chain joins TRBV5-1 to TRBJ2-4, with unresolved D. This CDR3 spans 14 amino acids. The germline gives CDR1 SGHRS, CDR2 YFSETQ. V was trimmed by 0 bases and J by 5 bases, leaving 9 bases between them. CDR3 amino acids: CASSLVPGQNIQYF. In DNA, the CDR3 is TGCGCCAGCAGCTTGGTTCCGGGCCAAAACATTCAGTACTTC.

The chain combines TRBV15 with TRBJ2-7, with D possibly matching TRBD2 (5 bases). The ends were cut back, 4 bases at V and 4 bases at J, with 8 bases in the middle. The CDR3 has 12 amino acids. The germline gives CDR1 LNHNV, CDR2 YYDKDF (reference sequence). The CDR3: CATSKPGYEQYF. CDR3 in DNA: TGTGCCACCAGCAAACCGGGATACGAGCAGTACTTC.

This chain uses TRBV6-6 with TRBJ2-3; perhaps TRBD1 as D (5 bases). The length of the CDR3 is 15 residues. The germline V gene has CDR1 MNHNY and CDR2 SVGAGI (reference sequence). Deletions cut 0 bases from V and 5 bases from J, with 12 bases between. CDR3 coding DNA: TGTGCCAGCAGTTACTCGAAAGGGGCGGTAGATACGCAGTATTTT. This translates into CASSYSKGAVDTQYF.

This clone came up once. J is TRBJ2-7 and V is TRBV6-5; D is unresolved. V lost 4 bases, J lost 4 bases, and 8 bases lay in between. CDR3 length: 12 amino acids. The germline gives CDR1 MNHEY, CDR2 SVGAGI. CDR3 sequence reads: CASSSVVYEQYF. CDR3 bases: TGTGCCAGCAGTTCCGTTGTTTACGAGCAGTACTTC.

In this sample, this clone turned up a few times. J is TRBJ1-1 and V is TRBV6-1; D is uncertain. Trimming removed 7 bases from V and 4 bases from J, with 4 bases in between. The CDR3 totals 10 residues. Germline lookup yields CDR1 MNHNS and CDR2 SASEGT. CDR3 coding DNA: TGTGCCAGCACGGGCACTGAAGCTTTCTTT. Translation: CASTGTEAFF.

This chain uses TRBV6-6 with TRBJ1-5; D is unclear. The germline CDR1 and CDR2 sequences are MNHNY and SVGAGI (reference sequence). The CDR3 contains 15 residues. Trimming took 0 bases from V and 2 from J, leaving 8 bases between them. The CDR3 protein is CASSYSTTGNQPQHF. The CDR3 bases are TGTGCCAGCAGTTACTCGACGACCGGCAATCAGCCCCAGCATTTT.

This chain uses TRBV28 with TRBJ2-7, with D unclear. CDR1 and CDR2 (germline): MDHEN, SYDVKM. V lost 7 bases to trimming and J lost 0 bases, with 7 bases between them. The CDR3 has 12 residues. CDR3 nucleotide sequence: TGTGCCAGCATATCAAGCTCCTACGAGCAGTACTTC. Its protein product is CASISSSYEQYF.

This clone has a handful of counts. This chain uses TRBV7-9 with TRBJ1-3; possible D gene TRBD1, 5 bases. Germline V lookup: CDR1 SEHNR, CDR2 FQNEAQ (reference sequence). The V end lost 0 bases, the J end lost 2 bases, and 11 bases lay between the germline ends. The CDR3 sequence is 16 residues long. For the CDR3, the DNA is TGTGCCAGCAGCTTAGCGCGTGGGGCAGCTGGAAACACCATATATTTT. Protein product: CASSLARGAAGNTIYF.

This clone was observed a handful of times. The chain employs TRBV19 and TRBJ2-7, with 9 bases lining up with TRBD2. The J segment lost 2 bases and the V segment lost 3 bases, leaving 5 bases of the junction unmatched. Germline V lookup: CDR1 LNHDA, CDR2 SQIVND (reference sequence). This CDR3 spans 15 amino acids. CDR3 amino acids: CASSISGSTPYEQYF. CDR3 DNA: TGTGCCAGTAGTATTAGCGGGAGTACACCCTACGAGCAGTACTTC.

The chain couples TRBV10-3 to TRBJ2-1; D call uncertain. Deletions cut 5 bases from V and 6 bases from J, with 8 bases between. This CDR3 has 12 amino acids. Germline V gene data show CDR1 as ENHRY and CDR2 as SYGVKD. DNA of the CDR3: TGTGCCATCAGTCATAAGGCCAATGAGCAGTTCTTC. Its translation is CAISHKANEQFF.

This clone came up a few times. The chain recombines TRBV4-3 with TRBJ2-7, with 11 bases fitting TRBD2. The CDR3 has 15 amino acids. Trimming cost V 3 bases and J 12 bases; bases outside gene matches: 13. Germline V gives CDR1 LGHNA, CDR2 YSLEER. The CDR3 DNA follows: TGCGCCAGCAGCCAGGACTCCGGGACTAGCGGCGGGCGGTACTTC. As protein: CASSQDSGTSGGRYF.

This clone was seen a handful of times. The chain has TRBV10-3 and TRBJ2-3, with 12 bases aligning to TRBD2. The CDR3 is 19 residues long. CDR1 and CDR2 (germline): ENHRY, SYGVKD. The V segment lost 5 bases and the J segment 1 base; nucleotides outside the gene matches: 13. The CDR3: CAISLSPSGRVLGTDTQYF. DNA for the CDR3: TGTGCCATCAGTTTATCCCCTAGCGGGAGGGTTTTAGGCACAGATACGCAGTATTTT.

This clone was counted a few times. This rearrangement joins TRBV11-2 to TRBJ2-1; 7 bases align to TRBD2. Unmatched junction bases numbered 4, after V lost 5 bases and J lost 3 bases. Germline CDR1 is SGHAT and CDR2 is FQNNGV. There are 14 residues in the CDR3. This CDR3 reads CASSRSGNYNEQFF. DNA of the CDR3: TGTGCCAGCAGCCGAAGCGGGAACTACAATGAGCAGTTCTTC.